A selection of T cell receptor beta chains follows, all from one sample in a study of response to subunit inactivated influenza vaccine. TCRdb processed the RT-PCR reads anew with MiXCR; each CDR3 protein has one entry. The data show 450,000 to 550,000 distinct CDR3 sequences, roughly 23% seen once. Here the sequenced sample was CD4+ T cells sorted from PBMCs, taken roughly 5 days after vaccination. The origin of the receptors is a man in his fifties who received an inactivated influenza vaccine. The CDR3 runs from the conserved cysteine through the conserved F or W. D genes are given only for firm matches. Not every row has a clone size; where given, it reads once, few, many or a size class.

TRBJ2-7 few TRBV7-9 - CASSLESVSEQYF TGTGCCAGCAGCTTAGAGTCGGTGAGCGAGCAGTACTTC
TRBJ2-2 few TRBV7-9 TRBD1 CASSSTGGALGGELFF TGTGCCAGCAGCTCGACAGGGGGCGCTTTGGGCGGGGAGCTGTTTTTT
TRBJ1-2 - TRBV28 - CASSSQSTALNYGYTF TGTGCCAGCAGTTCCCAATCGACAGCTTTAAACTATGGCTACACCTTC
TRBJ2-2 few TRBV28 - CASSPPGSTGELFF TGTGCCAGCAGTCCCCCAGGGAGCACCGGGGAGCTGTTTTTT
TRBJ2-5 - TRBV2 - CASKGLSEGETQYF TGTGCCAGCAAGGGACTTTCCGAGGGAGAGACCCAGTACTTC
TRBJ2-7 - TRBV10-3 - CAGGGGPREQYF TGTGCCGGAGGGGGCGGCCCCCGCGAGCAGTACTTC
TRBJ2-6 few TRBV6-5 - CASSYSMGRSGANVLTF TGTGCCAGCAGTTACTCGATGGGGCGCTCTGGGGCCAACGTCCTGACTTTC
TRBJ1-4 - TRBV10-3 - CAISRGGGTNEKLFF TGTGCCATCAGCCGAGGGGGAGGCACTAATGAAAAACTGTTTTTT
TRBJ2-2 - TRBV18 TRBD2 CASSSGGRRTGELFF TGTGCCAGCTCGAGCGGGGGGCGAAGGACCGGGGAGCTGTTTTTT
TRBJ2-7 - TRBV29-1 - CSGGETSSYYEQYF TGCAGCGGGGGAGAGACTAGTTCATACTACGAGCAGTACTTC
TRBJ2-1 - TRBV12-3/TRBV12-4 TRBD1 CASRLTGGGYNEQFF TGTGCCAGCAGGCTCACAGGGGGCGGGTACAATGAGCAGTTCTTC
TRBJ2-6 - TRBV6-2/TRBV6-3 - CASSYSGGRIYPGANVLTF TGTGCCAGCAGTTACTCGGGGGGTCGCATTTATCCTGGGGCCAACGTCCTGACTTTC
TRBJ2-7 - TRBV5-1 TRBD2 CASSLLAGPLDEQYF TGCGCCAGCAGCTTGCTAGCGGGACCCCTCGACGAGCAGTACTTC
TRBJ2-4 - TRBV28 TRBD2 CASRPSGLAGSTKNIQYF TGTGCCAGCAGACCTTCCGGCCTAGCGGGATCCACCAAAAACATTCAGTACTTC
TRBJ2-1 - TRBV10-3 TRBD1 CANRGTDNEQFF TGTGCCAACAGGGGGACGGATAATGAGCAGTTCTTC